The rows below give T cell receptor beta chains drawn from one sample of a study of blood T cell repertoires in COVID-19. Sequenced by immunoSEQ multiplex PCR; TCRdb stores in-frame clones only, minus some. The sample records about 170,000 clones, around 85% being singletons. The sample comprised peripheral blood. The receptor set was obtained from a woman of 80 years or more with COVID-19, enrolled during active disease. Each CDR3 is given with its conserved first and last residue. The D gene is left open where the match is weak. Size values are once, few and many counts, or a class for expanded clones, and some rows have none.

cdr3_nt,cdr3_aa,d_call,v_call,j_call,clone_size
TGTGCCAGCACCTCGGCGGGGTTGGCTGAAGCTTTCTTT,CASTSAGLAEAFF,-,TRBV9,TRBJ1-1,-
TGCGCCAGCAGCCCTGGGGGGGGCTATAAGAATTCACCCCTCCACTTT,CASSPGGGYKNSPLHF,-,TRBV5-1,TRBJ1-6,few
TGTGCCAGCAAAAGGACAGGGAATTCCAATGAGCAGTTCTTC,CASKRTGNSNEQFF,TRBD1,TRBV2,TRBJ2-1,-
TGCGCCAGCAGCTTGGCTGCTAGCGGGAGTAGGGAGACCCAGTACTTC,CASSLAASGSRETQYF,TRBD2,TRBV5-1,TRBJ2-5,-
TGTGCCAGCGTGCCGGGACAGGGCTACCATGAGCAGTTCTTC,CASVPGQGYHEQFF,TRBD1,TRBV6-5,TRBJ2-1,-
TGTGCCAGTAGTATGCCCCGCAGGCCCTCCTACAATGAGCAGTTCTTC,CASSMPRRPSYNEQFF,-,TRBV19,TRBJ2-1,-
TGTGCCAGCAGCCAAGGGGGCGGGGGCGCTTACTATGGCTACACCTTC,CASSQGGGGAYYGYTF,-,TRBV3-1/TRBV3-2,TRBJ1-2,-
TGTGCCAGCACCCCACAGGGGGCGCTGGCCGGGGAGCTGTTTTTT,CASTPQGALAGELFF,TRBD1,TRBV6-5,TRBJ2-2,-
TGTGCCAGCAGCCCCTCTGGGGGGTACGAGCAGTACTTC,CASSPSGGYEQYF,-,TRBV5-4,TRBJ2-7,-
TGTGCCAGCAGAGAGGTCGGGTCTGGGGCCAACGTCCTGACTTTC,CASREVGSGANVLTF,-,TRBV7-3,TRBJ2-6,-